This TCR beta chain was documented in a study of lymphopenia after photon versus proton radiotherapy. Points from the study as a whole: Post-nadir TCR diversity decline inversely tracked overall survival among those who died.

Germline values: CDR1 SEHNR, CDR2 FQNEAQ (reference sequence). J was trimmed by 0 bases and V by 3 bases; bases with no gene match: 1. The CDR3 has 14 amino acids. Sequencing was performed with immunoSEQ multiplex PCR; in TCRdb, only in-frame clones are kept and a portion is missing. The sample holds tens of thousands of clones, over 70% seen once. Regarding this clone: Its specificity is not known.

The chain joins TRBV7-9 to TRBJ2-5, with TRBD2 identical over 7 bases. The sequence derives from a man at least 80 years old with esophageal cancer. The material was peripheral blood, obtained from a patient treated with proton-based radiotherapy. CDR3 nucleotides: TGTGCCAGCAGCTTTCGGGGGGACCAAGAGACCCAGTACTTC. Encoded protein: CASSFRGDQETQYF.